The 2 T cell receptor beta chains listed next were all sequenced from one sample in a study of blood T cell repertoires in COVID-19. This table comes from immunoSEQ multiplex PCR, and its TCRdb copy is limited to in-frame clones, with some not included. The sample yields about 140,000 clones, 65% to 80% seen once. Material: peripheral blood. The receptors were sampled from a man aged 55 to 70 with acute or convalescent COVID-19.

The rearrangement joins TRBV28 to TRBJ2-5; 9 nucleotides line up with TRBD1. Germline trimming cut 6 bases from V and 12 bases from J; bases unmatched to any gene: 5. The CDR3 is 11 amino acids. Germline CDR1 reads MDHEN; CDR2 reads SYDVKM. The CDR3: CASRLRDREYF. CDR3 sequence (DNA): TGTGCCAGCAGACTCCGGGACAGGGAGTACTTC. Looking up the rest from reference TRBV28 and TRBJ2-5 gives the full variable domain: DVKVTQSSRYLVKRTGEKVFLECVQDMDHENMFWYRQDPGLGLRLIYFSYDVKMKEKGDIPEGYSVSREKKERFSLILESASTNQTSMYLCASRLRDREYFGPGTRLLVL.

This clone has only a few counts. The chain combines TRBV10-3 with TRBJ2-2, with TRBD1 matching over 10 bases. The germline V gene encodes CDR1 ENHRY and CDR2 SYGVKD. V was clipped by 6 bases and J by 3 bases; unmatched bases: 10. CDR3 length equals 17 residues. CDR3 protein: CAIRSLTGGTDTGELFF. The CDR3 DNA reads TGTGCCATCAGATCTTTGACAGGGGGCACGGACACCGGGGAGCTGTTTTTT.